Each of the 29 T cell receptor beta chains below was sequenced from the same sample in a study of beta chain features in type 1 diabetes. Isolated RNA was reverse transcribed in full, so expressed TCRB transcripts were sequenced. This table comes from immunoSEQ multiplex PCR, and its TCRdb copy is limited to in-frame clones, with some not included. The sample comprises about 350,000 clones, about 19% of which are singletons, and 0.035% to 0.05% rests with the top ten. Material: naive CD4+ T cells from blood. The receptors were gathered from a woman aged 18 to 35 in good health.

J is TRBJ2-1 and V is TRBV5-4; possible D gene TRBD2, 6 bases. Trimming cost V 1 base and J 12 bases, with 20 bases left between them. The CDR3 length is 15 residues. From germline, CDR1 is SGHNT and CDR2 YYREEE (reference sequence). CDR3 coding DNA: TGTGCCAGCAGCTTGAGTGGCGGCGGGAAGGTTGGGCAGTTCTTC. Amino acids: CASSLSGGGKVGQFF.

The rearrangement links TRBV27 to TRBJ2-7; 7 bases are shared with TRBD2. Germline V gene lookup returns CDR1 MNHEY and CDR2 SMNVEV (reference sequence). The CDR3 spans 12 residues. The V segment lost 4 bases and the J segment 8 bases; nucleotides outside the gene matches: 5. The CDR3 sequence is CASSSSGVQQYF. The CDR3 DNA is TGTGCCAGCAGTTCCAGCGGGGTTCAGCAGTACTTC.

This clone occurred a few times. The chain couples TRBV30 to TRBJ2-5; D perhaps matches TRBD2 (6 bases). The germline V and J ends were trimmed by 2 bases and 1 base, with 14 bases remaining between them. The CDR3 spans 15 residues. Per the germline V gene, CDR1 is GTSNPN and CDR2 is SVGIG (reference sequence). CDR3 amino acids: CAWSPPPTSQETQYF. The CDR3, as DNA: TGTGCCTGGAGTCCCCCTCCGACTAGCCAAGAGACCCAGTACTTC.

The gene calls are TRBV5-6 and TRBJ1-2; D gene ambiguous. The CDR3 contains 13 residues. Trimming cost V 4 bases and J 5 bases, with 12 bases left between them. The germline V gene has CDR1 SGHDT and CDR2 YYEEEE. CDR3 loop: CASSAPLRYGYTF. Written as DNA, the CDR3 is TGTGCCAGCAGCGCGCCGCTAAGATATGGCTACACCTTC.

This clone has more than one count but fewer than ten. The rearrangement uses TRBV7-2 and TRBJ2-3; 11 positions agree with TRBD2. The CDR3 is 16 amino acids. Unmatched junction bases numbered 7, after V lost 1 base and J lost 7 bases. CDR1 and CDR2 from the germline V gene are SGHTA and FQGNSA. This CDR3 is CASSLGATSGGYTQYF. For the CDR3, the DNA is TGTGCCAGCAGCTTAGGCGCTACTAGCGGGGGCTATACGCAGTATTTT.

This clone was found a few times. The chain carries TRBV11-1 and TRBJ2-7; D gene ambiguous. The ends were cut back, 1 base at V and 3 bases at J, with 7 bases in the middle. This CDR3 has 13 residues. The germline CDR1 and CDR2 sequences are SGHAT and FQDESV (reference sequence). CDR3 sequence reads: CASSLDRNYEQYF. Written as DNA, the CDR3 is TGTGCCAGCAGCTTAGACAGAAACTACGAGCAGTACTTC.

The V and J genes are TRBV5-6 and TRBJ2-2, with D possibly being TRBD2 (7 bases). The CDR3 consists of 15 residues. Trimming took 4 bases from V and 3 from J, leaving 13 bases between them. CDR1 and CDR2 (germline): SGHDT, YYEEEE. CDR3 sequence (DNA): TGTGCCAGCAGCCGGAGGGGGGGCTACACCGGGGAGCTGTTTTTT. Amino acids: CASSRRGGYTGELFF.

This clone was observed a handful of times. The chain couples TRBV6-5 to TRBJ2-7; D may be TRBD1 (5 bases). The length of the CDR3 is 14 residues. Germline loops: CDR1 MNHEY, CDR2 SVGAGI. V lost 6 bases to trimming and J lost 3 bases, with 15 bases between them. The CDR3 protein is CASRPRQWLYEQYF. The CDR3 nucleotides are TGTGCCAGCAGACCCCGACAGTGGCTCTACGAGCAGTACTTC.

This clone has only a few counts. The chain combines TRBV7-3 with TRBJ1-1; D gene uncertain. Germline V CDR1 and CDR2: SGHTA, FQGTGA. This CDR3 spans 12 amino acids. V lost 1 base to trimming and J lost 11 bases, with 11 bases between them. The CDR3 region has the DNA TGTGCCAGCAGCTTAATGTCCCGGGAGGCTTTCTTT. This encodes CASSLMSREAFF.

This chain joins TRBV7-2 and TRBJ1-2; 9 bases agree with TRBD1. CDR3 length equals 14 residues. J lost 4 bases, V lost 4 bases, and 4 bases had no gene match. Germline V lookup: CDR1 SGHTA, CDR2 FQGNSA. CDR3 residues: CASSSGTGLYGYTF. CDR3 nucleotides: TGTGCCAGCAGCTCCGGGACAGGGCTCTATGGCTACACCTTC.

This clone appeared a few times. This rearrangement joins TRBV9 to TRBJ2-2; 12 nucleotides match TRBD2. Germline V gene lookup returns CDR1 SGDLS and CDR2 YYNGEE. CDR3 length equals 15 residues. The ends lost 2 bases at V and 6 bases at J; junction bases unmatched: 2. The CDR3 sequence is CASSVTSGSPGELFF. The CDR3 DNA reads as TGTGCCAGCAGCGTGACTAGCGGGAGCCCCGGGGAGCTGTTTTTT. The full variable domain, completed using reference TRBV9 and TRBJ2-2, is DSGVTQTPKHLITATGQRVTLRCSPRSGDLSVYWYQQSLDQGLQFLIQYYNGEERAKGNILERFSAQQFPDLHSELNLSSLELGDSALYFCASSVTSGSPGELFFGEGSRLTVL.

The chain employs TRBV9 and TRBJ1-2; TRBD1 might be the D (5 bases). Germline loops: CDR1 SGDLS, CDR2 YYNGEE. CDR3 length: 13 amino acids. Trimming pared 3 bases from V and 6 bases from J, leaving 12 bases between. The CDR3 region is CASSAPGRNGYTF. The CDR3 DNA reads as TGTGCCAGCAGCGCTCCAGGGAGGAATGGCTACACCTTC.

This clone was detected only a few times. This chain connects TRBV5-4 to TRBJ2-7; 11 bases fit TRBD1. Unmatched junction bases numbered 3, after V lost 0 bases and J lost 7 bases. Germline lookup yields CDR1 SGHNT and CDR2 YYREEE (reference sequence). The CDR3 runs to 14 residues. The CDR3 is CASSLGTGGREQYF. CDR3 nucleotide sequence: TGTGCCAGCAGCTTGGGGACAGGGGGCAGGGAGCAGTACTTC.

CDR3: CASSYVQGNTEAFF. In nucleotides, the CDR3 is TGTGCCAGCAGTTACGTGCAGGGGAACACTGAAGCTTTCTTT. The chain recombines TRBV6-6 with TRBJ1-1; tentative D call: TRBD1 (5 bases). Germline CDR1 is MNHNY and CDR2 is SVGAGI (reference sequence). The length of the CDR3 is 14 residues. V was pared by 2 bases and J by 1 base, with 8 bases between.

CDR3 sequence: CASSLAGDGYTF. CDR3 coding DNA: TGTGCCAGCAGCTTGGCGGGGGACGGCTACACCTTC. J is TRBJ1-2 and V is TRBV5-6, with D possibly matching TRBD1 (5 bases). The CDR3 runs to 12 residues. The V end lost 0 bases, the J end lost 8 bases, and 8 bases lay between the germline ends. Looked up from germline, CDR1 is SGHDT and CDR2 is YYEEEE.

The CDR3 protein is CASSVAGTDSYEQYF. In DNA, the CDR3 is TGTGCCAGCAGCGTGGCCGGGACAGACTCCTACGAGCAGTACTTC. The chain carries TRBV5-6 and TRBJ2-7, with 7 bases aligning to TRBD1. Germline V gives CDR1 SGHDT, CDR2 YYEEEE. V lost 4 bases to trimming and J lost 0 bases; unmatched junction nucleotides: 7. This CDR3 is 15 amino acids long.

The chain uses TRBV7-9 and TRBJ2-7; 13 bases are shared with TRBD2. The CDR3 is 16 amino acids. Germline assignment: CDR1 SEHNR and CDR2 FQNEAQ (reference sequence). After removal of 3 bases from V and 2 bases from J, the junction contained 4 bases not matched to a gene. CDR3 nucleotide sequence: TGTGCCAGCAGCTTGAGGACTAGCGGGGGAACCTACGAGCAGTACTTC. Protein: CASSLRTSGGTYEQYF.

This chain joins TRBV30 and TRBJ2-7; possible D gene TRBD1, 6 bases. The V gene's germline CDR1 is GTSNPN and CDR2 SVGIG (reference sequence). V was pared by 2 bases and J by 3 bases, with 11 bases between. CDR3 length: 13 amino acids. The CDR3 protein is CAWSSGTNYEQYF. CDR3 in DNA: TGTGCCTGGAGTTCCGGGACAAACTACGAGCAGTACTTC. The full variable domain, in which reference TRBV30 and TRBJ2-7 provide the parts outside the CDR3, is SQTIHQWPATLVQPVGSPLSLECTVEGTSNPNLYWYRQAAGRGLQLLFYSVGIGQISSEVPQNLSASRPQDRQFILSSKKLLLSDSGFYLCAWSSGTNYEQYFGPGTRLTVT.

V gene TRBV7-9 combines with J gene TRBJ2-7; TRBD1 matches 10 bases. The CDR3 loop spans 15 amino acids. V gave up 5 bases and J gave up 0 bases; unmatched junction bases: 4. Germline V gives CDR1 SEHNR, CDR2 FQNEAQ (reference sequence). The CDR3 nucleotides read TGTGCCAGCAGCGAGGGACAGGGGCGCTCCTACGAGCAGTACTTC. This translates into CASSEGQGRSYEQYF.

This rearrangement joins TRBV30 to TRBJ2-3, with 8 bases matching TRBD1. This CDR3 comprises 12 residues. V shed 3 bases and J 6 bases; nucleotides not matched to a gene: 2. CDR1 is GTSNPN and CDR2 is SVGIG in the germline V gene (reference sequence). Here the CDR3 DNA reads TGTGCCTGGAGCGGGGACAGGGATACGCAGTATTTT. Amino acids: CAWSGDRDTQYF. The full variable domain, rest sourced from reference TRBV30 and TRBJ2-3, is SQTIHQWPATLVQPVGSPLSLECTVEGTSNPNLYWYRQAAGRGLQLLFYSVGIGQISSEVPQNLSASRPQDRQFILSSKKLLLSDSGFYLCAWSGDRDTQYFGPGTRLTVL.

This clone was recorded a few times. This sequence joins TRBV9 and TRBJ1-4; a weak D match, TRBD1 (5 bases). Per the germline V gene, CDR1 is SGDLS and CDR2 is YYNGEE. There are 17 residues in the CDR3. The ends were cut back, 4 bases at V and 8 bases at J, with 24 bases in the middle. This chain's CDR3 is CASSTFFREDGSEKLFF. CDR3 in DNA: TGTGCCAGCAGCACTTTCTTCAGGGAGGACGGATCGGAAAAACTGTTTTTT.

This clone was seen only a few times. The rearrangement joins TRBV29-1 to TRBJ2-7; TRBD2 agrees at 7 bases. This CDR3 comprises 16 residues. Germline V gene data show CDR1 as SQVTM and CDR2 as ANQGSEA. With V trimmed by 0 bases and J by 3 bases, 11 bases remained unmatched. CDR3 DNA sequence: TGCAGCGTTGAAGATCGTAGAGGCCCGGGAGGCTACGAGCAGTACTTC. It codes for CSVEDRRGPGGYEQYF.

The chain carries TRBV5-4 and TRBJ2-3; the match to TRBD2 covers 11 bases. The CDR3 sequence is 15 residues long. V was clipped by 5 bases and J by 11 bases; unmatched bases: 13. CDR1 and CDR2 (germline): SGHNT, YYREEE (reference sequence). The CDR3: CASSYRLAGTLGQYF. DNA of the CDR3: TGTGCCAGCAGTTATCGACTAGCGGGGACGCTCGGGCAGTATTTT.

In its sample, this clone was seen a few times. The chain recombines TRBV30 with TRBJ2-1, with TRBD2 matching 12 bases. J was trimmed by 6 bases and V by 0 bases; bases with no gene match: 9. There are 17 residues in the CDR3. Germline V CDR1 and CDR2: GTSNPN, SVGIG (reference sequence). The CDR3 nucleotides are TGTGCCTGGAGTGTAATGATCACTAGCGGGAGGAGCAATGAGCAGTTCTTC. It translates to CAWSVMITSGRSNEQFF.

This clone was picked up a small number of times. This chain uses TRBV5-1 with TRBJ1-4; no clear D gene. The CDR3 is 13 amino acids. CDR1 is SGHRS, CDR2 YFSETQ, per germline. V was pared by 3 bases and J by 6 bases, with 9 bases between. CDR3 protein: CASSSWRDEKLFF. The CDR3 bases are TGCGCCAGCAGCTCTTGGCGGGATGAAAAACTGTTTTTT.

The chain links TRBV7-2 to TRBJ2-7; 8 nucleotides line up with TRBD1. The CDR3 spans 15 residues. V was clipped by 1 base and J by 5 bases; unmatched bases: 7. Germline CDR1 is SGHTA and CDR2 is FQGNSA. The CDR3 is CASSLVQGGGNEQYF. DNA for the CDR3: TGTGCCAGCAGCTTAGTACAGGGGGGTGGCAACGAGCAGTACTTC.

This clone was seen a few times. The gene calls are TRBV4-3 and TRBJ2-1; no clear D gene. V dropped 0 bases and J dropped 0 bases, with 6 bases sitting between them. The germline CDR1 and CDR2 sequences are LGHNA and YSLEER. The CDR3 loop spans 15 amino acids. The CDR3 coding sequence is TGCGCCAGCAGCCAAGACAGAAGCTCCTACAATGAGCAGTTCTTC. Encoded protein: CASSQDRSSYNEQFF.

This clone came up a few times. V and J are TRBV4-2 and TRBJ2-7; D is possibly TRBD1 (5 bases). The CDR3 length is 15 residues. Germline CDR1 LGHNA, CDR2 YNFKEQ. V lost 1 base to trimming and J lost 0 bases, with 10 bases between them. DNA for the CDR3: TGTGCCAGCAGCCAAGCAGAAGGGGCCTCCTACGAGCAGTACTTC. This encodes CASSQAEGASYEQYF.

This clone has just a few counts. The chain couples TRBV30 to TRBJ1-1; D possibly corresponds to TRBD1 (6 bases). The germline V gene has CDR1 GTSNPN and CDR2 SVGIG (reference sequence). Trimming pared 0 bases from V and 4 bases from J, leaving 12 bases between. The length of the CDR3 is 14 residues. In DNA, the CDR3 is TGTGCCTGGAGTGTAGAGGGGGTGAGCACTGAAGCTTTCTTT. Its protein product is CAWSVEGVSTEAFF.